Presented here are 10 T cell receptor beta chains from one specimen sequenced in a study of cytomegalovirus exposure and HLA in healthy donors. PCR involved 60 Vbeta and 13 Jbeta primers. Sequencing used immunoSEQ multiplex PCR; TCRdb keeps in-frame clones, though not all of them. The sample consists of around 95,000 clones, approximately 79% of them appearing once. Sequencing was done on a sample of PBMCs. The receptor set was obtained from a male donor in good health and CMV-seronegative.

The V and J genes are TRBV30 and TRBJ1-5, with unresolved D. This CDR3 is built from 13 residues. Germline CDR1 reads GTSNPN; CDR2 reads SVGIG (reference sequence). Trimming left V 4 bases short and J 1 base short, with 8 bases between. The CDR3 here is CAWTEQSNQPQHF. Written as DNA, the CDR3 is TGTGCCTGGACAGAACAAAGCAATCAGCCCCAGCATTTT.

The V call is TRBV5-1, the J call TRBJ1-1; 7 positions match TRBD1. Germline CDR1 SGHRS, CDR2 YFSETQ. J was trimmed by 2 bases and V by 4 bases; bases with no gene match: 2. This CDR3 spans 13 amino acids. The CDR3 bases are TGCGCCAGCAGCGTAGGGGGCAACACTGAAGCTTTCTTT. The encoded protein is CASSVGGNTEAFF.

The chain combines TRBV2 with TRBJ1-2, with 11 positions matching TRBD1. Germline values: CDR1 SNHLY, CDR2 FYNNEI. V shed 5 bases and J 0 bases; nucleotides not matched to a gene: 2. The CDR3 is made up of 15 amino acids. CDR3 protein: CASSLGQGANYGYTF. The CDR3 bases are TGTGCCAGCAGTCTGGGACAGGGGGCTAACTATGGCTACACCTTC.

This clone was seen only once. The CDR3 reads CASSYSPPYPYNEQFF. As DNA, the CDR3 is TGTGCCAGCAGTTATTCCCCCCCCTACCCCTACAATGAGCAGTTCTTC. The chain recombines TRBV6-6 with TRBJ2-1; D remains unclear. Germline V CDR1 and CDR2: MNHNY, SVGAGI (reference sequence). This CDR3 region has 16 residues. Trimming stripped 3 bases from V and 2 bases from J, with 14 bases between.

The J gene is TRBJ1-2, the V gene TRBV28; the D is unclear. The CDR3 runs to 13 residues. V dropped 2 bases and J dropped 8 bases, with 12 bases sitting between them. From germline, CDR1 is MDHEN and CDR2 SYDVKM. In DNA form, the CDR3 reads TGTGCCAGCAGTTTAATCTCAGGAGGAGGCTACACCTTC. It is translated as CASSLISGGGYTF.

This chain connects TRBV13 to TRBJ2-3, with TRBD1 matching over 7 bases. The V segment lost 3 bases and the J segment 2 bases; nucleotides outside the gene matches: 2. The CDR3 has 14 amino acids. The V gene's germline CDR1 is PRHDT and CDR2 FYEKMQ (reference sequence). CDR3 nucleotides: TGTGCCAGCAGCTTCGGGACAGACACAGATACGCAGTATTTT. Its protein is CASSFGTDTDTQYF.

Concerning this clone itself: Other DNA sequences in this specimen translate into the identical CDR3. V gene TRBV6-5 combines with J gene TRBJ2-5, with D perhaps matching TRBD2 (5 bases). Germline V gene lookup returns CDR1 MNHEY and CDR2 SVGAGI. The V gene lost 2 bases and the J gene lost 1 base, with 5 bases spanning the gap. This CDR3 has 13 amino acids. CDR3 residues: CASSYGGQETQYF. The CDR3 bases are TGTGCCAGCAGTTACGGAGGCCAAGAGACCCAGTACTTC.

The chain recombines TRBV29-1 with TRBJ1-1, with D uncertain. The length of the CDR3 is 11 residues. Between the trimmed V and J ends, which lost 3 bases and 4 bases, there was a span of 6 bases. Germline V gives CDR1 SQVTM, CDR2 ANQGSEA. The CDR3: CSVEGSTEAFF. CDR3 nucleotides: TGCAGCGTTGAGGGGAGCACTGAAGCTTTCTTT.

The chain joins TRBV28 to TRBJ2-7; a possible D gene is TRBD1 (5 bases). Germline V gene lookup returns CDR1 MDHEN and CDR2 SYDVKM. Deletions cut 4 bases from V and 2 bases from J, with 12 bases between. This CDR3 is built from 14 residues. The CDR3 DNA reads TGTGCCAGCAGTTCCTCGGACACGACCTACGAGCAGTACTTC. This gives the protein CASSSSDTTYEQYF.

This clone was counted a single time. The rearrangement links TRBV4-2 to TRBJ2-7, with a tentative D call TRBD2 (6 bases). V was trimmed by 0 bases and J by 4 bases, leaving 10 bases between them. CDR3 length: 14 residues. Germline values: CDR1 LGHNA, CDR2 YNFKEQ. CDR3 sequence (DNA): TGTGCCAGCAGCCAAGAGGAGGGGCTATACGAGCAGTACTTC. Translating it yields CASSQEEGLYEQYF.